This T cell receptor (beta chain) was observed in a study of OX40 agonist ivuxolimab in advanced cancers. Overall study findings and caveats: Clonal expansion by week 6 occurred in CD4+ and CD8+ blood T cells (at 0.1 to 3.0 mg/kg).

Some clones are missing from TCRdb's copy, which holds only in-frame ones; the method was immunoSEQ multiplex PCR. The sample has about 73,000 clones; about 90% are singletons. The germline V gene has CDR1 SGHRS and CDR2 YFSETQ. The CDR3 is made up of 13 amino acids. Trimming removed 4 bases from V and 8 bases from J, with 13 bases in between. This clone was detected once. Antigen specificity is unknown. Sequenced here: CD4+ or CD8+ T cells sorted from blood, sampled in a trial of the OX40 agonist ivuxolimab. The chain has TRBV5-1 and TRBJ2-1; unclear D gene. This clonotype originated in an adult with an advanced solid tumor such as melanoma, head and neck, liver or kidney cancer. The CDR3 is CASSTSRRYEQFF. As DNA, the CDR3 is TGCGCCAGCAGCACTTCCCGACGGTATGAGCAGTTCTTC.